A selection of T cell receptor beta chains follows, all from one sample in a study of blood T cell repertoires in COVID-19. Repertoires were generated with immunoSEQ multiplex PCR, while TCRdb's copy carries only in-frame clones and drops some. Among some 30,000 clones, roughly nine tenths were seen once, and the ten largest hold approximately 1.9%. The sequencing input was peripheral blood. These receptors all come from a man in his fifties with active or convalescent COVID-19. Both conserved end residues are part of each CDR3. The D gene is left open where the match is weak. Clone size, where shown, is once, few, many, or a class for clones that have expanded.

j_gene: TRBJ2-1; v_gene: TRBV19; d_gene: TRBD2; abundance: -; CDR3nt: TGTGCCAGTCTCCCTCGAGCGGGAGGGGGGCATGAGCAGTTCTTC; CDR3aa: CASLPRAGGGHEQFF
j_gene: TRBJ1-4; v_gene: TRBV4-3; d_gene: TRBD1; abundance: -; CDR3nt: TGCGCCAGCAGCCAAGATCAGGGACAGGGTTACGGAAAACTGTTTTTT; CDR3aa: CASSQDQGQGYGKLFF
j_gene: TRBJ2-3; v_gene: TRBV7-2; d_gene: TRBD2; abundance: few; CDR3nt: TGTGCCAGCAGCCGTAGCGGGAGAGGCGATACGCAGTATTTT; CDR3aa: CASSRSGRGDTQYF
j_gene: TRBJ1-5; v_gene: TRBV30; d_gene: -; abundance: -; CDR3nt: TGTGCCTGGAGTGTAGCCGGGAACCCCCAGCATTTT; CDR3aa: CAWSVAGNPQHF
j_gene: TRBJ2-2; v_gene: TRBV19; d_gene: TRBD2; abundance: -; CDR3nt: TGTGCCAGTAGTATCCCGGGAGGGGTTAACACCGGGGAGCTGTTTTTT; CDR3aa: CASSIPGGVNTGELFF
j_gene: TRBJ2-5; v_gene: TRBV2; d_gene: TRBD2; abundance: -; CDR3nt: TGTGCCAGCAGTGCACTAGCGGGAGGGGGGGAGACCCAGTACTTC; CDR3aa: CASSALAGGGETQYF
j_gene: TRBJ2-1; v_gene: TRBV19; d_gene: -; abundance: -; CDR3nt: TGTGCCAGTAGTATGAGGGGGTATGAGCAGTTCTTC; CDR3aa: CASSMRGYEQFF
j_gene: TRBJ2-7; v_gene: TRBV28; d_gene: -; abundance: few; CDR3nt: TGTGCCAGCAGTTTGGCGGGGAACCACGAGCAGTACTTC; CDR3aa: CASSLAGNHEQYF
j_gene: TRBJ1-4; v_gene: TRBV5-8; d_gene: TRBD1; abundance: -; CDR3nt: TGTGCCAGCAGCCCAAGGACAGGGCCGGGTGAAAAACTGTTTTTT; CDR3aa: CASSPRTGPGEKLFF
j_gene: TRBJ2-7; v_gene: TRBV13; d_gene: TRBD2; abundance: -; CDR3nt: TGTGCCAGCAGCTTAGCCCGCGGGGCGGGAGGGCCCTCCGAGCAGTACTTC; CDR3aa: CASSLARGAGGPSEQYF
j_gene: TRBJ2-1; v_gene: TRBV7-9; d_gene: TRBD2; abundance: -; CDR3nt: TGTGCCAGCAGCCCCGGGCTAGCGGGAGGGTTCTTC; CDR3aa: CASSPGLAGGFF
j_gene: TRBJ1-6; v_gene: TRBV28; d_gene: -; abundance: -; CDR3nt: TGTGCCAGCAGTCCACTCTGGGTCTCCGGGGATTCACCCCTCCACTTT; CDR3aa: CASSPLWVSGDSPLHF
j_gene: TRBJ1-2; v_gene: TRBV28; d_gene: TRBD1; abundance: -; CDR3nt: TGTGCCAGCAGTCAGGGACAGAGATCTTATGGCTACACCTTC; CDR3aa: CASSQGQRSYGYTF
j_gene: TRBJ2-5; v_gene: TRBV9; d_gene: -; abundance: -; CDR3nt: TGTGCCAGCAACAGAGGGAATCAAGAGACCCAGTACTTC; CDR3aa: CASNRGNQETQYF
j_gene: TRBJ2-7; v_gene: TRBV11-2; d_gene: TRBD1; abundance: -; CDR3nt: TGTGCCAGCAGCATCCTGACAGGGGAGAACTCCTACGAGCAGTACTTC; CDR3aa: CASSILTGENSYEQYF
j_gene: TRBJ2-7; v_gene: TRBV6-1; d_gene: -; abundance: -; CDR3nt: TGTGCCAGCAGTGAACAGGATTGGCAGCCAACCTACGAGCAGTACTTC; CDR3aa: CASSEQDWQPTYEQYF
j_gene: TRBJ2-2; v_gene: TRBV18; d_gene: TRBD1; abundance: -; CDR3nt: TGTGCCAGCTCACCGACGGGACAGCAAGACACCGGGGAGCTGTTTTTT; CDR3aa: CASSPTGQQDTGELFF
j_gene: TRBJ1-5; v_gene: TRBV27; d_gene: -; abundance: -; CDR3nt: TGTGCCAGCAGTTTCGGCACAGGGCTCAATCAGCCCCAGCATTTT; CDR3aa: CASSFGTGLNQPQHF
j_gene: TRBJ2-7; v_gene: TRBV7-2; d_gene: TRBD2; abundance: -; CDR3nt: TGTGCCAGCAGCTTAATTGGCCCTGCTAGCGGGAGGGGATACGAGCAGTACTTC; CDR3aa: CASSLIGPASGRGYEQYF
j_gene: TRBJ1-6; v_gene: TRBV21-1; d_gene: -; abundance: -; CDR3nt: TGTGCCAGCAGCAAAGGTGTACACCGGGACAGGGGGTTTTTTTCACCCCTCCACTTT; CDR3aa: CASSKGVHRDRGFFSPLHF
j_gene: TRBJ2-1; v_gene: TRBV4-1; d_gene: -; abundance: -; CDR3nt: TGCGCCAGCAGCCAAGACTTCACCGGCTCCTACAATGAGCAGTTCTTC; CDR3aa: CASSQDFTGSYNEQFF
j_gene: TRBJ2-3; v_gene: TRBV5-4; d_gene: TRBD2; abundance: -; CDR3nt: TGTGCCAGCAGTACGACTAGCGGGAGAGCGGATACGCAGTATTTT; CDR3aa: CASSTTSGRADTQYF
j_gene: TRBJ1-2; v_gene: TRBV18; d_gene: -; abundance: -; CDR3nt: TGTGCCAGCTCACCGGCCAGGGTCTATGGCTACACCTTC; CDR3aa: CASSPARVYGYTF
j_gene: TRBJ2-3; v_gene: TRBV7-8; d_gene: TRBD1; abundance: -; CDR3nt: TGTGCCAGCAGCTCCCGACAGGGGGATACGCAGTATTTT; CDR3aa: CASSSRQGDTQYF
j_gene: TRBJ2-7; v_gene: TRBV10-3; d_gene: -; abundance: -; CDR3nt: TGTGCCATCACCTCCGAGTCCTACGAGCAGTACTTC; CDR3aa: CAITSESYEQYF
j_gene: TRBJ1-1; v_gene: TRBV28; d_gene: -; abundance: -; CDR3nt: TGTGCCAGCAGTTTTTTACGGACAGATAACACTGAAGCTTTCTTT; CDR3aa: CASSFLRTDNTEAFF
j_gene: TRBJ1-5; v_gene: TRBV15; d_gene: -; abundance: -; CDR3nt: TGTGCCACCAGCAGAGCCCGGGTTGATCAGCCCCAGCATTTT; CDR3aa: CATSRARVDQPQHF
j_gene: TRBJ2-1; v_gene: TRBV7-9; d_gene: TRBD2; abundance: -; CDR3nt: TGTGCCAGCACCCCAGGAGCGGGAGGGTACAATGAGCAGTTCTTC; CDR3aa: CASTPGAGGYNEQFF
j_gene: TRBJ1-2; v_gene: TRBV4-1; d_gene: -; abundance: few; CDR3nt: TGCGCCAGCAGCCAAGGGGCCAGTACTAACTATGGCTACACCTTC; CDR3aa: CASSQGASTNYGYTF
j_gene: TRBJ1-5; v_gene: TRBV10-2; d_gene: -; abundance: -; CDR3nt: TGCGCCAGCTGGGGAGGGCGGGGGCAGCCCCAGCATTTT; CDR3aa: CASWGGRGQPQHF
j_gene: TRBJ2-1; v_gene: TRBV19; d_gene: -; abundance: -; CDR3nt: TGTGCCAGTAGTAGCGGGACCCAAGATGAGCAGTTCTTC; CDR3aa: CASSSGTQDEQFF
j_gene: TRBJ2-3; v_gene: TRBV3-1/TRBV3-2; d_gene: TRBD1; abundance: -; CDR3nt: TGTGCCAGCAGCCAGGGGACAGTAACAGATACGCAGTATTTT; CDR3aa: CASSQGTVTDTQYF
j_gene: TRBJ1-4; v_gene: TRBV6-5; d_gene: TRBD1; abundance: -; CDR3nt: TGTGCCACCGAAACAGGGACAGAGTTGTATGAAAAACTGTTTTTT; CDR3aa: CATETGTELYEKLFF
j_gene: TRBJ2-7; v_gene: TRBV19; d_gene: TRBD2; abundance: -; CDR3nt: TGTGCCAGTAGTATGTCTTTTTCCGGACTAGCGGGAGCGGGGCAGTACTTC; CDR3aa: CASSMSFSGLAGAGQYF
j_gene: TRBJ2-3; v_gene: TRBV4-3; d_gene: -; abundance: -; CDR3nt: TGCGCCAGCAGCCATCCTAAACGTTGGGCAGGGGATAAAGATACGCAGTATTTT; CDR3aa: CASSHPKRWAGDKDTQYF
j_gene: TRBJ2-3; v_gene: TRBV29-1; d_gene: -; abundance: -; CDR3nt: TGCAGCGTTGCGACAGCTAGCACAGATACGCAGTATTTT; CDR3aa: CSVATASTDTQYF
j_gene: TRBJ1-1; v_gene: TRBV7-9; d_gene: -; abundance: once; CDR3nt: TGTGCCAGCAGCTTTTCAAAGCCTGGGCGCTTGAACACTGAAGCTTTCTTT; CDR3aa: CASSFSKPGRLNTEAFF
j_gene: TRBJ2-3; v_gene: TRBV9; d_gene: TRBD2; abundance: -; CDR3nt: TGTGCCAGCAGCCCCCGGACTAGCGGGGGCACAGATACGCAGTATTTT; CDR3aa: CASSPRTSGGTDTQYF
j_gene: TRBJ2-7; v_gene: TRBV29-1; d_gene: -; abundance: -; CDR3nt: TGCAGCGTTGAGAATAGCCCCTACGAGCAGTACTTC; CDR3aa: CSVENSPYEQYF
j_gene: TRBJ2-1; v_gene: TRBV28; d_gene: -; abundance: few; CDR3nt: TGTGCCAGCATGGCCGTCAGGCCCTACGGTGAGCAGTTCTTC; CDR3aa: CASMAVRPYGEQFF
j_gene: TRBJ1-1; v_gene: TRBV4-1; d_gene: TRBD1; abundance: once; CDR3nt: TGCGCCAGCAGCCAAACTATCCTCAGGGGGCCGAACACTGAAGCTTTCTTT; CDR3aa: CASSQTILRGPNTEAFF
j_gene: TRBJ2-7; v_gene: TRBV2; d_gene: TRBD1; abundance: -; CDR3nt: TGTGCCAGCAGCCTAGGGTTACAGGGGGCCTACGAGCAGTACTTC; CDR3aa: CASSLGLQGAYEQYF
j_gene: TRBJ2-1; v_gene: TRBV28; d_gene: TRBD1; abundance: -; CDR3nt: TGTGCCAGCAGTTTCCAGGGGGCCGATGAGCAGTTCTTC; CDR3aa: CASSFQGADEQFF
j_gene: TRBJ1-1; v_gene: TRBV10-3; d_gene: TRBD1; abundance: -; CDR3nt: TGTGCCATCAGACGGACAGGGAACACTGAAGCTTTCTTT; CDR3aa: CAIRRTGNTEAFF
j_gene: TRBJ2-5; v_gene: TRBV4-2; d_gene: TRBD2; abundance: -; CDR3nt: TGTGCCAGCAGCCGGAAGCGGGAGAAGGGAGAGACCCAGTACTTC; CDR3aa: CASSRKREKGETQYF
j_gene: TRBJ2-1; v_gene: TRBV24-1; d_gene: TRBD1; abundance: -; CDR3nt: TGTGCCACCAGTCCTGCAGGGGGCCTTGAGCAGTTCTTC; CDR3aa: CATSPAGGLEQFF